A selection of T cell receptor beta chains follows, all from one sample in a study of blood T cell repertoires in COVID-19. Sequencing used immunoSEQ multiplex PCR; TCRdb keeps in-frame clones, though not all of them. The data show around 200,000 clones, 85% to 90% seen once. Sequenced: peripheral blood. Receptors originate from a man aged 60-69 years who had recovered from COVID-19. The CDR3 runs from the conserved cysteine through the conserved F or W. A D gene is named only where the DNA matches it firmly. Where a row states a size, it is once, few, many or the class of an expanded clone; other rows omit it.

J gene | clone size | V gene | D gene | CDR3 DNA | CDR3 protein
TRBJ1-5 | . | TRBV2 | TRBD1 | TGTGCCAGCTTTACAGGGGGCCCCAATCAGCCCCAGCATTTT | CASFTGGPNQPQHF
TRBJ1-5 | . | TRBV30 | . | TGTGCCTGGGGGGGCCCGGGAGGCAATCAGCCCCAGCATTTT | CAWGGPGGNQPQHF
TRBJ1-6 | . | TRBV9 | TRBD1 | TGTGCCAGCAGCGCCCAGACAGGGATCGGATCACCCCTCCACTTT | CASSAQTGIGSPLHF
TRBJ2-2 | . | TRBV7-7 | . | TGTGCCAGCAGCCCAAGCCCGCCCGGCACCGGGGAGCTGTTTTTT | CASSPSPPGTGELFF
TRBJ1-2 | few | TRBV28 | . | TGTGCCAGCGGCGCCGGGTCAAACTATGGCTACACCTTC | CASGAGSNYGYTF
TRBJ2-5 | once | TRBV6-2/TRBV6-3 | TRBD1 | TGTGCCAGCAGTTACGGTGGGACAGGGAAGAAGACCCAGTACTTC | CASSYGGTGKKTQYF
TRBJ1-5 | few | TRBV24-1 | . | TGTGCCACCAGTGATTGGGGCAGGGGCGACAATCAGCCCCAGCATTTT | CATSDWGRGDNQPQHF
TRBJ1-1 | . | TRBV6-1 | TRBD1 | TGTGCCAGCAGTGCAAGGACAGGCCAAGGGAACACTGAAGCTTTCTTT | CASSARTGQGNTEAFF
TRBJ2-2 | . | TRBV27 | TRBD2 | TGTGCCAGCCAACTAGCGGGAATAGTTGGCGGGGAGCTGTTTTTT | CASQLAGIVGGELFF
TRBJ1-6 | . | TRBV5-6 | . | TGTGCCAGTACTCTGATGAATTCACCCCTCCACTTT | CASTLMNSPLHF
TRBJ2-1 | . | TRBV5-6 | TRBD2 | TGTGCCAGCAGCGTGGGACTAGCGGGGGGATTTAGCTCCTACAATGAGCAGTTCTTC | CASSVGLAGGFSSYNEQFF
TRBJ2-7 | . | TRBV5-1 | TRBD2 | TGCGCCAGCAGCTTGGAGCCAGCGGGAGGCTACGAGCAGTACTTC | CASSLEPAGGYEQYF
TRBJ1-1 | . | TRBV9 | TRBD1 | TGTGCCAGCAGCGGAGGGACAGGTCGGTATGACACTGAAGCTTTCTTT | CASSGGTGRYDTEAFF
TRBJ1-1 | . | TRBV12-5 | . | TGTGCTAGTGGTTTCCACAGGGTGTTGCACACTGAAGCTTTCTTT | CASGFHRVLHTEAFF
TRBJ2-7 | . | TRBV27 | TRBD1 | TGTGCCAGCAAAAGAACAGGGGGCGCCCACTACGAGCAGTACTTC | CASKRTGGAHYEQYF
TRBJ2-1 | . | TRBV5-1 | TRBD2 | TGCGCCAGCAGCTTGACTAGCGGGATCTCCTACAATGAGCAGTTCTTC | CASSLTSGISYNEQFF
TRBJ2-5 | . | TRBV18 | TRBD1 | TGTGCCAGCTCACCCCCCAGGGGGGAGACCCAGTACTTC | CASSPPRGETQYF
TRBJ2-7 | . | TRBV28 | . | TGTGCCAGCAATGAGCAGGTTAGTTACGAGCAGTACTTC | CASNEQVSYEQYF
TRBJ2-7 | . | TRBV20-1 | TRBD2 | TGCAGTGCTAGTGGTCTAGCGGGAGTCGGTGACGAGCAGTACTTC | CSASGLAGVGDEQYF
TRBJ2-1 | . | TRBV7-3 | TRBD1 | TGTGCCAGCAGCCCAGCGGGACAGGGAAACTACAATGAGCAGTTCTTC | CASSPAGQGNYNEQFF
TRBJ2-7 | . | TRBV7-3 | TRBD2 | TGTGCCAGCAGCAAAAGGACTAGCGGGGGGAACTACGAGCAGTACTTC | CASSKRTSGGNYEQYF
TRBJ1-5 | . | TRBV30 | TRBD1 | TGTGCCTCCTCGACAGGGGTCGATCAGCCCCAGCATTTT | CASSTGVDQPQHF
TRBJ2-7 | . | TRBV15 | . | TGTGCCACCACCAGAGGCGACTACTCCTACGAGCAGTACTTC | CATTRGDYSYEQYF
TRBJ2-2 | . | TRBV5-1 | . | TGCGCCAGCAGCTTGACCAGGACCGGGGAGCTGTTTTTT | CASSLTRTGELFF
TRBJ2-1 | . | TRBV7-9 | . | TGTGCCAGCAGCTTACTAGGCAGCTCCTACAATGAGCAGTTCTTC | CASSLLGSSYNEQFF
TRBJ1-5 | . | TRBV10-1 | . | TGCGCCAGCAGTGAGTCCATGCAGCCCCAGCATTTT | CASSESMQPQHF
TRBJ2-3 | . | TRBV11-1 | . | TGTGCCACCCGATTACAGGGTTGGACAGATACGCAGTATTTT | CATRLQGWTDTQYF
TRBJ1-1 | . | TRBV6-2/TRBV6-3 | TRBD1 | TGTGCCAGCAGTTCTCCGGACAGGGGAATTACTGAAGCTTTCTTT | CASSSPDRGITEAFF
TRBJ2-3 | . | TRBV11-3 | TRBD1 | TGTGCCAGCAGCCGGACAGGGTCGCGCACAGATACGCAGTATTTT | CASSRTGSRTDTQYF
TRBJ2-3 | . | TRBV3-1/TRBV3-2 | . | TGTGCCAGCAGCCCTGGCCCCCCAGATACGCAGTATTTT | CASSPGPPDTQYF
TRBJ2-3 | . | TRBV24-1 | TRBD1 | TGTGCCACCAGTGATTCCGGGACAGGGACAGATACGCAGTATTTT | CATSDSGTGTDTQYF
TRBJ1-1 | . | TRBV6-5 | TRBD1 | TGTGCCACCCGCCCCGACACAGGGGCCACTGAAGCTTTCTTT | CATRPDTGATEAFF
TRBJ1-4 | . | TRBV5-1 | . | TGCGCCAGCAGCCCAGGACAAGTAGGGGGTAATGAAAAACTGTTTTTT | CASSPGQVGGNEKLFF
TRBJ1-2 | . | TRBV28 | TRBD1 | TGTGCCAGCTCAACCCGGGACAGGGGAAACTATGGCTACACCTTC | CASSTRDRGNYGYTF
TRBJ2-5 | . | TRBV4-3 | . | TGCGCCAGCAGCCAGTCCGAGGGGGTGGAGACCCAGTACTTC | CASSQSEGVETQYF
TRBJ2-4 | . | TRBV5-1 | . | TGCGCCAGCAGCAGGCCGACAGATGCCAAAAACATTCAGTACTTC | CASSRPTDAKNIQYF
TRBJ1-4 | once | TRBV19 | . | TGTGCCAGTAGGGAACGGGGAGGTGCCACTAATGAAAAACTGTTTTTT | CASRERGGATNEKLFF
TRBJ1-1 | . | TRBV24-1 | . | TGTGCCACCAGTGGACAGGACACTGAAGCTTTCTTT | CATSGQDTEAFF
TRBJ1-4 | . | TRBV10-3 | . | TGTGCCATCAGTGAGTCATGGGGGCTGAATGAAAAACTGTTTTTT | CAISESWGLNEKLFF
TRBJ2-1 | . | TRBV19 | . | TGTGCCAGTCGACCGGGACTCGCCTACAATGAGCAGTTCTTC | CASRPGLAYNEQFF
TRBJ1-1 | . | TRBV7-9 | . | TGTGCCAGCAGCTCCTCGGGGGTAAACACTGAAGCTTTCTTT | CASSSSGVNTEAFF
TRBJ1-1 | . | TRBV6-5 | . | TGTGCCAGCAGCTCCACTTCGAACACTGAAGCTTTCTTT | CASSSTSNTEAFF